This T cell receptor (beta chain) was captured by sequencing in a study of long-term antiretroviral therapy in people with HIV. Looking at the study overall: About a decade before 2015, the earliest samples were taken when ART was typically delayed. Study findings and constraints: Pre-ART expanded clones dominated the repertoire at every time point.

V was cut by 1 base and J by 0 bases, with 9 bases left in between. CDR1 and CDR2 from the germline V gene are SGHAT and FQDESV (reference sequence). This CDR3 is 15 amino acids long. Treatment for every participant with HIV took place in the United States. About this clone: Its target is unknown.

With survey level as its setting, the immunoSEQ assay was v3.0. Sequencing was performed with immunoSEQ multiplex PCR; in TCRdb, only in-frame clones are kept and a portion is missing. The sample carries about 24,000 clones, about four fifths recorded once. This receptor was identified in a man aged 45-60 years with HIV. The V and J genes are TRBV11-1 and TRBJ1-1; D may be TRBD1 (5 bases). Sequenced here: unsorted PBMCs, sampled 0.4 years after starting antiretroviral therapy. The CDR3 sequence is CASSLVTALNTEAFF. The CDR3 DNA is TGTGCCAGCAGCTTAGTGACAGCTCTGAACACTGAAGCTTTCTTT.